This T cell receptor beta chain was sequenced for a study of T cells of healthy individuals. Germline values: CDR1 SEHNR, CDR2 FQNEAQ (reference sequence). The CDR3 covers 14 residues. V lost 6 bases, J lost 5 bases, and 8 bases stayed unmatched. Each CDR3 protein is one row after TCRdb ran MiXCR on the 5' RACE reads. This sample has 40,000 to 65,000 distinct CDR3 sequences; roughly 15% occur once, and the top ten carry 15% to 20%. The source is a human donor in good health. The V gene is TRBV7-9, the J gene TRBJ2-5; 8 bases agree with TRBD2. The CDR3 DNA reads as TGTGCCAGCAGGGACGGGAGGGTCCGGGAGACCCAGTACTTC. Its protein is CASRDGRVRETQYF.